These T cell receptor beta chains were read from a single sample in a study of T-cell reconstitution after alpha-beta-depleted transplantation in children. TCRdb recomputed calls from the PCR reads with MiXCR, one row per CDR3 protein. The sample lists 500,000 to 650,000 distinct CDR3 sequences; about 10% were seen once. Material: PBMCs, mostly from graft donor cells, obtained 180 days after TCRalphabeta/CD19-depleted stem cell transplant. These TCRs come from a female patient between 2 and 15 years old who had a stem cell transplant for aplastic anemia, so the T cells may come from the graft donor. The CDR3 runs from the conserved cysteine through the conserved F or W. A D gene is named only where the DNA matches it firmly. Clone size is not always given. Where it is, it says once, few, many or a class for expanded clones.

j_call	v_call	clone_size	d_call	cdr3_nt	cdr3_aa
TRBJ2-1	TRBV20-1	.	.	TGCAGTGCGTCCCCGGGACTGGCTCGCAATGAGCAGTTCTTC	CSASPGLARNEQFF
TRBJ2-1	TRBV6-1	few	TRBD2	TGTGCCACCGGGACTAGCGACTACAATGAGCAGTTCTTC	CATGTSDYNEQFF
TRBJ2-2	TRBV5-2	.	.	TGTGCCAGCAACGTCCTAGCGGGAACGAACACCGGGGAGCTGTTTTTT	CASNVLAGTNTGELFF
TRBJ2-7	TRBV20-1	few	.	TGCAGTGCTAGAGATTTTAAGCTAGCCGTCTACGAGCAGTACTTC	CSARDFKLAVYEQYF
TRBJ2-2	TRBV21-1	.	.	TGTGCCAGCAGCAAGGGACTAGCGGGAGATGAAGGGGAGCTGTTTTTT	CASSKGLAGDEGELFF
TRBJ2-3	TRBV5-1	many	.	TGCGCCAGCAGCCATACCAACCCAGATACGCAGTATTTT	CASSHTNPDTQYF
TRBJ1-6	TRBV11-2	.	.	TGTGCCAGCAGCTCACAGGGAGTAAACTCACCCCTCCACTTT	CASSSQGVNSPLHF
TRBJ1-6	TRBV5-1	many	.	TGCGCCAGCAGCTGGACAGCGAGGAATTCACCCCTCCACTTT	CASSWTARNSPLHF
TRBJ2-5	TRBV7-9	.	.	TGTGCCAGCAGCTTGATCAGACCGCTGGGGATACGGGAGACCCAGTACTTC	CASSLIRPLGIRETQYF
TRBJ2-3	TRBV24-1	few	TRBD1	TGTGCCACCAGTGACCCCCCTAGGACAGGGAACACAGATACGCAGTATTTT	CATSDPPRTGNTDTQYF
TRBJ1-4	TRBV6-2/TRBV6-3	.	.	TGTGCCAGCGCCATGAGGACGGTTGCAACTAATGAAAAACTGTTTTTT	CASAMRTVATNEKLFF
TRBJ2-4	TRBV28	few	.	TGTGCCAGCAGTCCAGGCCAGCTCCGCGTCAGTTTAGCCAAAAACATTCAGTACTTC	CASSPGQLRVSLAKNIQYF
TRBJ2-4	TRBV28	.	.	TGTGCCAGCGCCCAGGGCGCCAAAAACATTCAGTACTTC	CASAQGAKNIQYF
TRBJ2-3	TRBV7-9	few	.	TGTGCCAGCAGCTCCCCAGGGCTAGCGCGCACAGATACGCAGTATTTT	CASSSPGLARTDTQYF
TRBJ2-5	TRBV27	many	TRBD2	TGTGCCAGCAGTTCCTCCCGTCCCGGGACTAGCGGAGAGACCCAGTACTTC	CASSSSRPGTSGETQYF